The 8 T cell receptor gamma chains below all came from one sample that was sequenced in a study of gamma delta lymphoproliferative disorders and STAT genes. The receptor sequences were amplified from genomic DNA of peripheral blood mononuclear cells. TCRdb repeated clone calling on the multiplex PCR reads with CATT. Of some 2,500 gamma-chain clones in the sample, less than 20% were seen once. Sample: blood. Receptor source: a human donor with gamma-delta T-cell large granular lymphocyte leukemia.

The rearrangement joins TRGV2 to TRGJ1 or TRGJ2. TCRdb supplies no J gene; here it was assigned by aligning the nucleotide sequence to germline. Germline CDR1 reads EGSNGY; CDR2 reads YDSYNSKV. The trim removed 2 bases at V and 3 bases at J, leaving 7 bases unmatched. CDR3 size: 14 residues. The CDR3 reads CATWDERFYYKKLF. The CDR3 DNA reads TGTGCCACCTGGGACGAGAGATTTTATTATAAGAAACTCTTT.

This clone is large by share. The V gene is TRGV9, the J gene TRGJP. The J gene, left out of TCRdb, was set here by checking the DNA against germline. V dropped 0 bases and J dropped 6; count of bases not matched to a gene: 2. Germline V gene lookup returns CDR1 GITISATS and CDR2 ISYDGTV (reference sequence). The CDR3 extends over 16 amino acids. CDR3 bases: TGTGCCTTGTGGGAGGTGGCAGAGTTGGGCAAAAAAATCAAGGTATTT. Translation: CALWEVAELGKKIKVF.

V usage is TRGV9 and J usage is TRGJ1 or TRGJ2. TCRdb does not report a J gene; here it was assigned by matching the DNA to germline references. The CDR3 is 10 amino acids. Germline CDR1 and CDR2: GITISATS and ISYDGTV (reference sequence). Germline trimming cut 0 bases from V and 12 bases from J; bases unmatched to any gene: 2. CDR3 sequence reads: CALWEVWKLF. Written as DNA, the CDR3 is TGTGCCTTGTGGGAGGTGTGGAAACTCTTT.

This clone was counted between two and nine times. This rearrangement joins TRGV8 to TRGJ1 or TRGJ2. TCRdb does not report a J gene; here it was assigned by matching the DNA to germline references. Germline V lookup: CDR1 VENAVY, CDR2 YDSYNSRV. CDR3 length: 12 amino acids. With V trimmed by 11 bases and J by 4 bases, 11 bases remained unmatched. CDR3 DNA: TGTGCCAGCATTATTACCTATTATAAGAAACTCTTT. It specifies CASIITYYKKLF.

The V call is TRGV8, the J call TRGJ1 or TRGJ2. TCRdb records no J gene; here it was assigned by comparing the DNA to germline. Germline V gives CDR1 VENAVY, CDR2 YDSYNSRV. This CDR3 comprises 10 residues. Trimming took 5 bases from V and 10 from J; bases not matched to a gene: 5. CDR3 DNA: TGTGCCACCTGGGTAGAAAAGAAACTCTTT. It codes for CATWVEKKLF.

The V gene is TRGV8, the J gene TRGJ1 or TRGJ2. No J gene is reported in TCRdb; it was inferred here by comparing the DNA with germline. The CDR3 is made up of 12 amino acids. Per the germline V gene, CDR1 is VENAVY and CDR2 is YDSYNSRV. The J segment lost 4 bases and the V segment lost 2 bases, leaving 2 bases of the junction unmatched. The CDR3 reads CATWDMYYKKLF. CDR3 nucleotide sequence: TGTGCCACCTGGGATATGTATTATAAGAAACTCTTT.

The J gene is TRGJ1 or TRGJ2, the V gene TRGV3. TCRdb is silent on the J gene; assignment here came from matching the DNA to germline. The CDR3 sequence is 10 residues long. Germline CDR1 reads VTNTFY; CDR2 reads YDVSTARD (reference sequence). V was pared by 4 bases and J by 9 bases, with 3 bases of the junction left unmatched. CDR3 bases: TGTGCCACCTGGGAAAGTAAGAAACTCTTT. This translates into CATWESKKLF.

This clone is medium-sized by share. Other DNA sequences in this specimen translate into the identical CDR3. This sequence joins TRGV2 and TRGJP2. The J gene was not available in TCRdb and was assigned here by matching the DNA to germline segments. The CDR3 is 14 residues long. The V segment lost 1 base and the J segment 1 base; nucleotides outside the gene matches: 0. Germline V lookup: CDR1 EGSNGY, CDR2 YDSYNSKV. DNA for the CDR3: TGTGCCACCTGGGACGGTAGTAGTGATTGGATCAAGACGTTT. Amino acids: CATWDGSSDWIKTF.